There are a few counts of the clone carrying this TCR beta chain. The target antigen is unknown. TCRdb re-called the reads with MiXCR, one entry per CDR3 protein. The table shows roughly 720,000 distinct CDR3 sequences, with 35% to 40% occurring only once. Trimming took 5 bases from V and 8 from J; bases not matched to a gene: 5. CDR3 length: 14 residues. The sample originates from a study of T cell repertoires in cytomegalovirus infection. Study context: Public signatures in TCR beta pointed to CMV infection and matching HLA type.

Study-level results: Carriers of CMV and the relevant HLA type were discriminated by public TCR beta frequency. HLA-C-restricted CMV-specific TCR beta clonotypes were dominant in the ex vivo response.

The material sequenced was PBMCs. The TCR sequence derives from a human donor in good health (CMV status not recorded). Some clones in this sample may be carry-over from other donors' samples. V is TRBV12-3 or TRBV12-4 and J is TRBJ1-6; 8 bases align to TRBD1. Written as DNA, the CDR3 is TGTGCCAGCAGTCAAGACAGGGGTTATTCACCCCTCCACTTT. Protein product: CASSQDRGYSPLHF.